These 27 T cell receptor beta chains were all obtained from the same sample, sequenced in a study of cytomegalovirus exposure and HLA in healthy donors. The PCR used 60 Vbeta and 13 Jbeta primers. Using immunoSEQ multiplex PCR, the repertoire was profiled, and TCRdb retains in-frame clones only, with some absent. This table lists about 130,000 clones. Sequences were obtained from PBMCs. The receptors derive from a woman aged 55-75 years in good health and CMV-seronegative.

This sequence joins TRBV25-1 and TRBJ2-7; no clear D. Trimming cost V 1 base and J 5 bases, with 9 bases left between them. Per the germline V gene, CDR1 is MGHDK and CDR2 is SYGVNS. CDR3 length: 13 amino acids. The CDR3 is CASSESNSHEQYF. The CDR3 nucleotides are TGTGCCAGCAGTGAATCCAATTCCCACGAGCAGTACTTC.

V is TRBV5-1 and J is TRBJ2-5, with D possibly being TRBD1 (6 bases). The germline V gene encodes CDR1 SGHRS and CDR2 YFSETQ. CDR3 size: 14 residues. The germline V and J ends were trimmed by 1 base and 4 bases, with 11 bases remaining between them. CDR3 sequence: CASSLLGTRETQYF. CDR3 bases: TGCGCCAGCAGCTTGTTGGGGACAAGAGAGACCCAGTACTTC. Full variable domain (missing parts from reference TRBV5-1 and TRBJ2-5): KAGVTQTPRYLIKTRGQQVTLSCSPISGHRSVSWYQQTPGQGLQFLFEYFSETQRNKGNFPGRFSGRQFSNSRSEMNVSTLELGDSALYLCASSLLGTRETQYFGPGTRLLVL.

The chain has TRBV10-3 and TRBJ2-7; 14 positions agree with TRBD2. There are 13 residues in the CDR3. The ends lost 11 bases at V and 6 bases at J; junction bases unmatched: 6. Germline lookup yields CDR1 ENHRY and CDR2 SYGVKD. In DNA form, the CDR3 reads TGTGCCGCGACTAGCGGGAGGGCCGCCGAGCAGTACTTC. It specifies CAATSGRAAEQYF.

The chain combines TRBV5-1 with TRBJ2-1; the match to TRBD1 covers 8 bases. With V trimmed by 0 bases and J by 7 bases, 15 bases remained unmatched. Germline CDR1 SGHRS, CDR2 YFSETQ. CDR3 length: 18 amino acids. Here the CDR3 DNA reads TGCGCCAGCAGCTTGGCCCGCCTAGGACAGGGTGGGGTGAATGAGCAGTTCTTC. This codes for CASSLARLGQGGVNEQFF.

J is TRBJ2-7 and V is TRBV5-1, with TRBD2 as a possible D gene (5 bases). The CDR3 is 17 amino acids. Trimming cost V 0 bases and J 0 bases, with 16 bases left between them. Germline loops: CDR1 SGHRS, CDR2 YFSETQ. The DNA for the CDR3 is TGCGCCAGCAGCTTGGGTGTAGGACTCTCGAGCTCCTACGAGCAGTACTTC. Residues: CASSLGVGLSSSYEQYF. The full variable domain, its missing parts supplied by reference TRBV5-1 and TRBJ2-7, is KAGVTQTPRYLIKTRGQQVTLSCSPISGHRSVSWYQQTPGQGLQFLFEYFSETQRNKGNFPGRFSGRQFSNSRSEMNVSTLELGDSALYLCASSLGVGLSSSYEQYFGPGTRLTVT.

The chain recombines TRBV15 with TRBJ1-1, with a possible D match to TRBD1 (5 bases). The V gene lost 5 bases and the J gene lost 5 bases, with 18 bases spanning the gap. Germline V gives CDR1 LNHNV, CDR2 YYDKDF (reference sequence). The CDR3 consists of 15 residues. For the CDR3, the DNA is TGTGCCACCAGCCCTCGGGACCGAGCGGGGACTGAAGCTTTCTTT. Translating it yields CATSPRDRAGTEAFF.

Comment on this clone: This same CDR3 is encoded by further DNA sequences in the sample. V and J are TRBV5-1 and TRBJ2-2; 9 nucleotides line up with TRBD1. The V and J ends lost 2 bases and 4 bases, in that order; junction bases with no gene match: 3. This CDR3 contains 15 residues. Germline V gene lookup returns CDR1 SGHRS and CDR2 YFSETQ. The CDR3 protein is CASSLLTGGTGELFF. In DNA form, the CDR3 reads TGCGCCAGCAGCTTATTGACAGGGGGCACCGGGGAGCTGTTTTTT. Variable domain in full (rest from reference TRBV5-1 and TRBJ2-2): KAGVTQTPRYLIKTRGQQVTLSCSPISGHRSVSWYQQTPGQGLQFLFEYFSETQRNKGNFPGRFSGRQFSNSRSEMNVSTLELGDSALYLCASSLLTGGTGELFFGEGSRLTVL.

The chain combines TRBV15 with TRBJ1-1, with D unclear. CDR3 length equals 17 residues. Trimming shortened V by 1 base and J by 9 bases, and 24 bases separated the two germline ends. Germline-derived CDR1 and CDR2 are LNHNV and YYDKDF (reference sequence). CDR3 amino acids: CATSRVVWELDLKKAFF. The CDR3 DNA follows: TGTGCCACCAGCAGAGTCGTTTGGGAGTTGGACTTAAAGAAAGCTTTCTTT.

The chain joins TRBV27 to TRBJ1-1, with 8 nucleotides matching TRBD1. V lost 2 bases, J lost 5 bases, and 10 bases stayed unmatched. The germline V gene encodes CDR1 MNHEY and CDR2 SMNVEV (reference sequence). This CDR3 region has 16 residues. The CDR3 sequence: CASSLTTGTGRTEAFF. The CDR3 DNA reads TGTGCCAGCAGTTTAACCACCGGGACAGGACGGACTGAAGCTTTCTTT.

The chain combines TRBV11-1 with TRBJ1-1; D unclear. Per germline, CDR1 SGHAT and CDR2 FQDESV (reference sequence). The CDR3 is 13 amino acids. V was trimmed by 2 bases and J by 4 bases, leaving 8 bases between them. The CDR3 region is CASSLTGRTEAFF. DNA of the CDR3: TGTGCCAGCAGCTTAACTGGGCGCACTGAAGCTTTCTTT.

This chain uses TRBV10-3 with TRBJ2-5, with D perhaps matching TRBD1 (5 bases). Trimming removed 4 bases at V and 5 bases at J, with 11 bases between. This CDR3 is 13 amino acids long. Germline values: CDR1 ENHRY, CDR2 SYGVKD. In DNA, the CDR3 is TGTGCCATCAGTGGGGGCCTGGGGGAGACCCAGTACTTC. It codes for CAISGGLGETQYF.

The J gene is TRBJ2-5, the V gene TRBV5-1, with D possibly matching TRBD1 (5 bases). V lost 2 bases and J 4 bases, leaving 12 bases between the germline ends. The CDR3 length is 14 residues. Germline-derived CDR1 and CDR2 are SGHRS and YFSETQ. The chain's CDR3 is CASSLRGWGETQYF. In DNA, the CDR3 is TGCGCCAGCAGCTTAAGGGGATGGGGAGAGACCCAGTACTTC.

The chain links TRBV27 to TRBJ2-1, with 10 bases identical to TRBD2. CDR3 length equals 16 residues. Unmatched junction bases numbered 13, after V lost 7 bases and J lost 7 bases. Germline values: CDR1 MNHEY, CDR2 SMNVEV (reference sequence). CDR3 sequence reads: CASTPLGASGSNEQFF. The DNA of the CDR3 is TGTGCCAGCACCCCGTTAGGTGCTAGCGGGAGTAATGAGCAGTTCTTC.

The V call is TRBV9, the J call TRBJ2-2; 10 nucleotides match TRBD1. V was clipped by 4 bases and J by 3 bases; unmatched bases: 6. This CDR3 contains 16 residues. CDR1 is SGDLS and CDR2 is YYNGEE in the germline V gene. The CDR3 DNA reads as TGTGCCAGCAGCCCCTGGACAGGGGGGGACACCGGGGAGCTGTTTTTT. Translated: CASSPWTGGDTGELFF.

The chain couples TRBV6-6 to TRBJ2-2, with a weak D call TRBD1 (6 bases). This CDR3 is built from 16 residues. Per germline, CDR1 MNHNY and CDR2 SVGAGI (reference sequence). V was trimmed by 6 bases and J by 4 bases, leaving 18 bases between them. The CDR3 DNA is TGTGCCAGCAGAGTCCCTGAGACAGGTCGCACCGGGGAGCTGTTTTTT. Amino acid sequence: CASRVPETGRTGELFF.

The chain recombines TRBV28 with TRBJ2-7; 7 bases are a match to TRBD1. The CDR3 is 14 residues long. Germline V CDR1 and CDR2: MDHEN, SYDVKM. The V gene end was trimmed by 6 bases and the J gene end by 12 bases; junction bases not matched to a gene: 17. CDR3 protein: CASRTGQSIPKRYF. The CDR3 DNA is TGTGCCAGCAGGACAGGGCAGTCTATCCCGAAGCGGTACTTC.

This chain uses TRBV7-2 with TRBJ1-2; D may be TRBD1 (6 bases). V was pared by 2 bases and J by 3 bases, with 13 bases between. The CDR3 is 15 residues long. Germline CDR1 is SGHTA and CDR2 is FQGNSA. Written as DNA, the CDR3 is TGTGCCAGCAGCTTACAGGGGAAGGCTGACTATGGCTACACCTTC. This gives the protein CASSLQGKADYGYTF.

V usage is TRBV10-3 and J usage is TRBJ2-1; perhaps TRBD2 as D (6 bases). The CDR3 is 16 residues long. Per germline, CDR1 ENHRY and CDR2 SYGVKD. V was cut by 0 bases and J by 7 bases, with 16 bases left in between. This CDR3 reads CAISESGGRRGNEQFF. Written as DNA, the CDR3 is TGTGCCATCAGTGAGTCTGGAGGGCGCCGGGGGAATGAGCAGTTCTTC.

The chain has TRBV28 and TRBJ1-1; TRBD1 matches at 8 bases. V shed 11 bases, J shed 4 bases, and the junction held 6 bases outside the gene matches. This CDR3 is 12 amino acids long. Germline V CDR1 and CDR2: MDHEN, SYDVKM. This CDR3 reads CAANGQGTEAFF. In DNA form, the CDR3 reads TGTGCCGCAAACGGACAGGGCACTGAAGCTTTCTTT. Based on the CDR3 plus reference TRBV28 and TRBJ1-1, the full variable domain is DVKVTQSSRYLVKRTGEKVFLECVQDMDHENMFWYRQDPGLGLRLIYFSYDVKMKEKGDIPEGYSVSREKKERFSLILESASTNQTSMYLCAANGQGTEAFFGQGTRLTVV.

The genes are TRBV19 and TRBJ1-4, with D possibly matching TRBD1 (6 bases). This CDR3 spans 12 amino acids. The V end lost 4 bases, the J end lost 9 bases, and 9 bases lay between the germline ends. Germline V lookup: CDR1 LNHDA, CDR2 SQIVND (reference sequence). This CDR3 reads CASSTQGQKLFF. As DNA, the CDR3 is TGTGCCAGTAGTACTCAGGGGCAAAAACTGTTTTTT. Based on the CDR3 plus reference TRBV19 and TRBJ1-4, the full variable domain is DGGITQSPKYLFRKEGQNVTLSCEQNLNHDAMYWYRQDPGQGLRLIYYSQIVNDFQKGDIAEGYSVSREKKESFPLTVTSAQKNPTAFYLCASSTQGQKLFFGSGTQLSVL.

The rearrangement uses TRBV6-5 and TRBJ2-7; D is perhaps TRBD2 (6 bases). The CDR3 extends over 13 amino acids. Germline lookup yields CDR1 MNHEY and CDR2 SVGAGI. V shed 5 bases and J shed 1 base, with 9 bases lying between them. The CDR3 DNA sequence: TGTGCCAGCAGTGCGGGACGTTCCTACGAGCAGTACTTC. Amino acid sequence: CASSAGRSYEQYF.

The chain carries TRBV7-9 and TRBJ2-3, with D possibly TRBD2 on 7 matching bases. This CDR3 region has 15 residues. Trimming removed 1 base from V and 4 bases from J, with 12 bases in between. The germline gives CDR1 SEHNR, CDR2 FQNEAQ (reference sequence). The CDR3 loop is CASSLEGGLADTQYF. The CDR3 bases are TGTGCCAGCAGCTTAGAGGGGGGGCTAGCAGATACGCAGTATTTT.

The chain combines TRBV19 with TRBJ2-1; a weak D match, TRBD1 (6 bases). Trimming took off 4 bases at V and 3 bases at J, with 10 bases between the two ends. The germline CDR1 and CDR2 sequences are LNHDA and SQIVND (reference sequence). CDR3 size: 14 residues. The CDR3, as DNA: TGTGCCAGTAGTACCCGGACAGACTACAATGAGCAGTTCTTC. It yields the protein CASSTRTDYNEQFF.

To note about this clone: A read error may produce the germline difference seen at one junction end. The sample holds other DNA sequences that translate to the same CDR3. The rearrangement joins TRBV4-1 to TRBJ2-2; 9 bases match TRBD2. The V gene's germline CDR1 is MGHRA and CDR2 YSYEKL. The CDR3 is made up of 16 amino acids. The CDR3 region is CASSQGGLAVTGELFF. The CDR3 DNA sequence: TGCGCCAGCAGCCAAGGGGGACTAGCAGTAACCGGGGAGCTGTTCTTT.

A note on this clone: The conserved phenylalanine or tryptophan normally closing the CDR3 is absent here, so this likely arose from a read error. The V gene is TRBV10-1, the J gene TRBJ2-7; TRBD1 matches 7 bases. The CDR3 contains 15 residues. Germline V gene data show CDR1 as WNHNN and CDR2 as SYGVQD (reference sequence). J gave up 6 bases and V 3 bases, and 11 bases lay outside the gene matches. The CDR3 sequence: CASSEVRGPGLEQYL. The CDR3 region has the DNA TGCGCCAGCAGTGAAGTAAGGGGGCCCGGGCTCGAGCAGTACCTC.

V and J are TRBV6-5 and TRBJ2-3; the D is unclear. The length of the CDR3 is 14 residues. CDR1 MNHEY and CDR2 SVGAGI come from the germline V gene. V was cut by 2 bases and J by 6 bases, with 12 bases left in between. CDR3 coding DNA: TGTGCCAGCAGTTACCGAGGATCAGAGGATACGCAGTATTTT. Protein: CASSYRGSEDTQYF.

The chain uses TRBV7-9 and TRBJ1-1; 8 positions match TRBD1. Germline V CDR1 and CDR2: SEHNR, FQNEAQ (reference sequence). J was trimmed by 1 base and V by 5 bases; bases with no gene match: 3. The CDR3 consists of 14 residues. The CDR3 bases are TGTGCCAGCAGCACGGGACAGGCGAACACTGAAGCTTTCTTT. Its translation is CASSTGQANTEAFF.